The 6 T cell receptor beta chains presented below share a single source sample, sequenced in a study of regulatory T cells in long-lasting Graves disease. Researchers made TCR beta libraries by using iRepertoire HTBI primers and running Arm-PCR on CDR3 regions. TCRdb independently ran MiXCR on the multiplex PCR reads; one entry per CDR3 protein. In the table there are over 500,000 distinct CDR3 sequences, around 15% of which are singletons. Time point reported: newly diagnosed GD, antithyroid drugs for less than 3 months. Preparation of the TCR library used RNA extracted from PBMCs. This sample also belongs to another study, concerning T cells in Graves' hyperthyroidism and ophthalmopathy.

Sequencing used peripheral blood mononuclear cells (PBMCs), obtained at new diagnosis, from a patient treated with antithyroid drugs. The receptor set was obtained from a woman in her twenties or thirties with Graves disease.

The chain uses TRBV6-1 and TRBJ1-5; no firm D call. There are 14 residues in the CDR3. Trimming took off 6 bases at V and 2 bases at J, with 11 bases between the two ends. Germline assignment: CDR1 MNHNS and CDR2 SASEGT. The CDR3 sequence: CASRAGSGNQPQHF. In DNA, the CDR3 is TGTGCCAGCAGGGCAGGTTCGGGCAATCAGCCCCAGCATTTT.

On this clonotype itself: A read error is possible here, since a much larger clone lies one base away. The chain carries TRBV10-3 and TRBJ2-7; 7 nucleotides match TRBD1. Germline loops: CDR1 ENHRY, CDR2 SYGVKD. The CDR3 totals 14 residues. The CDR3 spells CAISELGQVYERYF. CDR3 DNA sequence: TGTGCCATCAGTGAGCTTGGACAGGTCTACGAGCGGTACTTC.

This clonotype was detected ten times or more. The CDR3: CASSAWGQGLQPQHF. The CDR3 DNA follows: TGTGCCAGCAGTGCTTGGGGACAGGGACTTCAGCCCCAGCATTTT. This sequence joins TRBV2 and TRBJ1-5; 9 bases map to TRBD1. This CDR3 is built from 15 residues. CDR1 SNHLY and CDR2 FYNNEI come from the germline V gene. V lost 4 bases and J lost 6; bases outside the gene matches: 7. The full variable domain, in which reference TRBV2 and TRBJ1-5 provide the parts outside the CDR3, is EPEVTQTPSHQVTQMGQEVILRCVPISNHLYFYWYRQILGQKVEFLVSFYNNEISEKSEIFDDQFSVERPDGSNFTLKIRSTKLEDSAMYFCASSAWGQGLQPQHFGDGTRLSIL.

This clonotype has at least ten counts. The genes are TRBV30 and TRBJ1-5; D is unresolved. The CDR3 spans 13 residues. Germline V gene sequence: CDR1 GTSNPN, CDR2 SVGIG (reference sequence). Between the trimmed V and J ends, which lost 2 bases and 3 bases, there was a span of 8 bases. In nucleotides, the CDR3 is TGTGCCTGGAGTCGAAGCTACAATCAGCCCCAGCATTTT. Translation: CAWSRSYNQPQHF.

The genes are TRBV20-1 and TRBJ2-5, with D uncertain. The CDR3 spans 15 residues. CDR1 DFQATT and CDR2 SNEGSKA come from the germline V gene (reference sequence). The V and J ends lost 3 bases and 0 bases respectively, with 14 bases between them. The CDR3 sequence: CSASPPPGYQETQYF. The CDR3 region has the DNA TGCAGTGCTAGCCCGCCTCCCGGGTACCAAGAGACCCAGTACTTC.

This clonotype was seen only a few times. V is TRBV20-1 and J is TRBJ2-7; D unresolved. Trimming took off 3 bases at V and 6 bases at J, with 18 bases between the two ends. The CDR3 is 14 residues long. CDR1 is DFQATT and CDR2 is SNEGSKA in the germline V gene (reference sequence). CDR3 region: CSARRSGDIGEQYF. The CDR3 bases are TGCAGTGCTAGGAGGTCAGGTGATATAGGCGAGCAGTACTTC.